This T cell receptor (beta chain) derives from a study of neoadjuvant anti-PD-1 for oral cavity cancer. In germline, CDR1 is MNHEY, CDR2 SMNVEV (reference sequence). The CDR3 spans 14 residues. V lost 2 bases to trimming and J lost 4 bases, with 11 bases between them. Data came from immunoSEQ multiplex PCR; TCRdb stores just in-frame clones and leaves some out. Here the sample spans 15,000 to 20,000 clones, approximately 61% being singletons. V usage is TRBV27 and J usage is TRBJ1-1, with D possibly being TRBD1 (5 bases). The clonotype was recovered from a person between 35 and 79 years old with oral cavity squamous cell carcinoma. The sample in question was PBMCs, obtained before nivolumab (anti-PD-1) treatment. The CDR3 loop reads CASSLLDSSTEAFF. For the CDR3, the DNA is TGTGCCAGCAGTTTACTCGACAGTTCCACTGAAGCTTTCTTT.